These 22 T cell receptor beta chains came from one sample sequenced in a study of graft-versus-host responses after intestinal transplantation. The protocol was immunoSEQ multiplex PCR, while the TCRdb copy is restricted to in-frame clones and leaves out a portion. The table lists roughly 73,000 clones, about nine tenths of them singletons. No antigen is known for these receptors. This material consisted of unstimulated CD8+ T cells sorted from spleen or lymph node cells, taken before transplant. These receptors came from a human donor who was the organ donor for an intestinal transplant.

The J gene is TRBJ2-1, the V gene TRBV15; 8 bases are shared with TRBD2. V shed 1 base and J 1 base; nucleotides not matched to a gene: 3. Germline V CDR1 and CDR2: LNHNV, YYDKDF (reference sequence). The CDR3 is 16 amino acids. The CDR3, as DNA: TGTGCCACCAGCAGAGCCAGCGGGGGTTCCTACAATGAGCAGTTCTTC. This sequence encodes CATSRASGGSYNEQFF.

The chain is built from TRBV6-1 and TRBJ1-6; possible D gene TRBD1, 6 bases. This CDR3 comprises 14 residues. Germline V CDR1 and CDR2: MNHNS, SASEGT. The V gene lost 1 base and the J gene lost 5 bases, with 6 bases spanning the gap. This CDR3 is CASSEGTDNSPLHF. CDR3 in DNA: TGTGCCAGCAGTGAAGGGACAGATAATTCACCCCTCCACTTT.

The chain links TRBV7-3 to TRBJ2-5; 7 bases agree with TRBD1. Germline trimming cut 4 bases from V and 4 bases from J; bases unmatched to any gene: 9. The CDR3 is made up of 15 amino acids. CDR1 SGHTA and CDR2 FQGTGA come from the germline V gene. The CDR3 coding sequence is TGTGCCAGCAGCTCCTCGACAGGGTCAGGAGAGACCCAGTACTTC. Its translation is CASSSSTGSGETQYF.

This chain joins TRBV4-2 and TRBJ1-1; D gene uncertain. Trimming cost V 4 bases and J 11 bases, with 14 bases left between them. The CDR3 length is 12 residues. The germline CDR1 and CDR2 sequences are LGHNA and YNFKEQ. The CDR3 spells CASSPSAGGAFF. DNA of the CDR3: TGTGCCAGCAGCCCGAGCGCGGGTGGGGCTTTCTTT.

The chain uses TRBV5-4 and TRBJ2-3; a possible D gene is TRBD1 (6 bases). The CDR3 consists of 12 residues. Trimming stripped 6 bases from V and 4 bases from J, with 9 bases between. Germline V gene sequence: CDR1 SGHNT, CDR2 YYREEE (reference sequence). The CDR3 DNA reads as TGTGCCAGCACCGCAGGGGCAGATACGCAGTATTTT. It yields the protein CASTAGADTQYF.

V and J are TRBV6-5 and TRBJ2-7, with D perhaps TRBD1 (6 bases). The CDR3 spans 14 residues. CDR1 is MNHEY, CDR2 SVGAGI, per germline. Trimming cost V 5 bases and J 5 bases, with 16 bases left between them. Here the CDR3 reads CASSDAQGFNEQYF. The CDR3 coding sequence is TGTGCCAGCAGTGACGCACAGGGTTTCAACGAGCAGTACTTC.

V and J are TRBV6-1 and TRBJ2-3; D may be TRBD2 (6 bases). The CDR3 is 12 residues long. V was shortened by 6 bases and J by 15 bases, with 19 bases between the two germline ends. The germline V gene encodes CDR1 MNHNS and CDR2 SASEGT. The CDR3 coding sequence is TGTGCCAGCAGCCTGGGACTCTCCAATGATTATTTT. Translating it yields CASSLGLSNDYF.

This clone is classed as medium-sized. The rearrangement links TRBV30 to TRBJ1-1, with TRBD1 as a possible D gene (5 bases). The CDR3 is 15 amino acids. V lost 5 bases and J lost 6, with 22 bases in between. Germline CDR1 GTSNPN, CDR2 SVGIG (reference sequence). Here the CDR3 reads CAWDTHGTYKAEAFF. CDR3 sequence (DNA): TGTGCCTGGGATACACACGGGACCTATAAGGCTGAAGCTTTCTTT.

The CDR3 coding sequence is TGTGCCAGCAGCGTCGAGAGGGACATGAACACTGAAGCTTTCTTT. Translating it yields CASSVERDMNTEAFF. The rearrangement joins TRBV9 to TRBJ1-1; D is possibly TRBD1 (6 bases). CDR1 is SGDLS and CDR2 is YYNGEE in the germline V gene. The V gene lost 2 bases and the J gene lost 0 bases, with 11 bases spanning the gap. This CDR3 has 15 residues.

The V gene is TRBV13, the J gene TRBJ2-7; either TRBD1 or TRBD2 may fit D (6 bases each). The ends were cut back, 0 bases at V and 0 bases at J, with 15 bases in the middle. This CDR3 comprises 17 residues. The germline V gene encodes CDR1 PRHDT and CDR2 FYEKMQ (reference sequence). CDR3 DNA: TGTGCCAGCAGCTTAGGCTCTTCGGGGGCAAGCTCCTACGAGCAGTACTTC. As protein: CASSLGSSGASSYEQYF. The full variable domain, its missing parts supplied by reference TRBV13 and TRBJ2-7, is AAGVIQSPRHLIKEKRETATLKCYPIPRHDTVYWYQQGPGQDPQFLISFYEKMQSDKGSIPDRFSAQQFSDYHSELNMSSLELGDSALYFCASSLGSSGASSYEQYFGPGTRLTVT.

V is TRBV28 and J is TRBJ2-3; a possible D gene is TRBD1 (6 bases). This CDR3 region has 13 residues. V was cut by 6 bases and J by 5 bases, with 12 bases left in between. Germline V gene data show CDR1 as MDHEN and CDR2 as SYDVKM. Written as DNA, the CDR3 is TGTGCCAGCAGAGTACCGGGACAAGATACGCAGTATTTT. This codes for CASRVPGQDTQYF.

The chain links TRBV4-2 to TRBJ2-7; 9 bases line up with TRBD1. Germline loops: CDR1 LGHNA, CDR2 YNFKEQ. This CDR3 contains 15 residues. J lost 6 bases, V lost 1 base, and 7 bases had no gene match. The DNA of the CDR3 is TGTGCCAGCAGCCAAGGCTCGGGACAGGGCCTCGAGCAGTACTTC. This gives the protein CASSQGSGQGLEQYF.

V usage is TRBV28 and J usage is TRBJ1-2; D is uncertain. The CDR3 consists of 16 residues. Trimming removed 5 bases from V and 0 bases from J, with 16 bases in between. The germline V gene has CDR1 MDHEN and CDR2 SYDVKM. The DNA for the CDR3 is TGTGCCAGCAGTCCCCGGGCCGATCTTTCTAACTATGGCTACACCTTC. It codes for CASSPRADLSNYGYTF.

V usage is TRBV10-3 and J usage is TRBJ1-2, with D uncertain. In germline, CDR1 is ENHRY, CDR2 SYGVKD. V lost 0 bases and J lost 6, with 11 bases in between. The CDR3 spans 14 residues. For the CDR3, the DNA is TGTGCCATCAGTGAGTCAACCGAGGGCGATGGCTACACCTTC. It translates to CAISESTEGDGYTF.

The V gene is TRBV5-6, the J gene TRBJ1-1; no reliable D call. The CDR3 totals 15 residues. V was clipped by 0 bases and J by 7 bases, with 16 bases between them. Germline V gene data show CDR1 as SGHDT and CDR2 as YYEEEE. CDR3 sequence reads: CASSLEGTGVVEAFF. DNA of the CDR3: TGTGCCAGCAGCTTGGAAGGAACCGGGGTAGTTGAAGCTTTCTTT.

The chain uses TRBV2 and TRBJ2-1, with unresolved D. Trimming pared 7 bases from V and 9 bases from J, leaving 10 bases between. Looked up from germline, CDR1 is SNHLY and CDR2 is FYNNEI. CDR3 length: 11 amino acids. DNA of the CDR3: TGTGCCAGCACGGAGCCGGGTGAGCAGTTCTTC. Translation: CASTEPGEQFF.

This chain links TRBV11-2 with TRBJ2-1; D gene unclear. The CDR3 has 17 amino acids. V shed 1 base and J shed 8 bases, with 21 bases lying between them. Germline V gives CDR1 SGHAT, CDR2 FQNNGV. The CDR3 protein is CASSLVFWGLGLDEQFF. In nucleotides, the CDR3 is TGTGCCAGCAGCTTAGTATTTTGGGGATTAGGGTTGGATGAGCAGTTCTTC. The entire variable domain, with the rest obtained from reference TRBV11-2 and TRBJ2-1, is as follows: EAGVAQSPRYKIIEKRQSVAFWCNPISGHATLYWYQQILGQGPKLLIQFQNNGVVDDSQLPKDRFSAERLKGVDSTLKIQPAKLEDSAVYLCASSLVFWGLGLDEQFFGPGTRLTVL.

V gene TRBV6-1 combines with J gene TRBJ2-5, with 11 bases that match TRBD2. V trimming: 6 bases; J trimming: 4 bases; junction bases outside the gene matches: 7. This CDR3 comprises 15 residues. Germline CDR1 reads MNHNS; CDR2 reads SASEGT. CDR3 sequence: CASRAIAGGPETQYF. CDR3 nucleotide sequence: TGTGCCAGCAGGGCTATAGCGGGGGGGCCAGAGACCCAGTACTTC.

This chain uses TRBV4-1 with TRBJ1-2; D call uncertain. The CDR3 has 15 amino acids. Trimming took off 0 bases at V and 6 bases at J, with 14 bases between the two ends. Germline assignment: CDR1 MGHRA and CDR2 YSYEKL. The CDR3, as DNA: TGCGCCAGCAGCCAAGAATCGCCCTTATCAAATGGCTACACCTTC. It specifies CASSQESPLSNGYTF.

This clone is a singleton in its sample. V usage is TRBV5-6 and J usage is TRBJ2-2; 8 bases fit TRBD1. CDR3 length: 16 amino acids. In germline, CDR1 is SGHDT, CDR2 YYEEEE. J was trimmed by 2 bases and V by 0 bases; bases with no gene match: 3. CDR3 nucleotides: TGTGCCAGCAGCTTGGGACAGGGGATAAACACCGGGGAGCTGTTTTTT. Translation: CASSLGQGINTGELFF.

A note on this clone: This sample also contains other DNA sequences that code for the same CDR3. J is TRBJ2-3 and V is TRBV4-2; D remains unclear. CDR3 size: 13 residues. CDR1 LGHNA and CDR2 YNFKEQ come from the germline V gene. V lost 4 bases to trimming and J lost 5 bases, with 10 bases between them. Written as DNA, the CDR3 is TGTGCCAGCAGCCCCACTTTCTTAGATACGCAGTATTTT. It specifies CASSPTFLDTQYF.

The chain has TRBV30 and TRBJ2-1; 9 positions match TRBD1. Trimming at V came to 1 base and at J to 8 bases, leaving 9 bases not matched to a gene. The CDR3 spans 15 residues. Germline assignment: CDR1 GTSNPN and CDR2 SVGIG (reference sequence). The CDR3 protein is CAWSAGTGKFDEQFF. The DNA for the CDR3 is TGTGCCTGGAGTGCCGGGACAGGGAAGTTCGATGAGCAGTTCTTC.